Each of the 19 T cell receptor beta chains below was sequenced from the same sample in a study of cytomegalovirus exposure and HLA in healthy donors. Use of 60 Vbeta and 13 Jbeta primers characterized the PCR. The method was immunoSEQ multiplex PCR; TCRdb's version includes in-frame clones alone and lacks a portion of them. The data show tens of thousands of clones, around 82% seen once. Specimen: PBMCs. Every receptor here comes from a female donor in good health and CMV-seronegative.

V is TRBV19 and J is TRBJ1-2; TRBD1 matches 11 bases. CDR1 is LNHDA, CDR2 SQIVND, per germline (reference sequence). The CDR3 is 15 residues long. V trimming: 4 bases; J trimming: 8 bases; junction bases outside the gene matches: 9. The CDR3 nucleotides read TGTGCCAGTAGTAATCAAGGACAGGGGGCCAGGGGCTACACCTTC. This codes for CASSNQGQGARGYTF.

The chain is built from TRBV11-3 and TRBJ2-7, with a weak D call TRBD1 (6 bases). V lost 4 bases and J lost 2, with 12 bases in between. Germline V gene data show CDR1 as SGHNT and CDR2 as YENEEA. This CDR3 is 14 amino acids long. Here the CDR3 DNA reads TGTGCCAGCAGCTCCACAGGGAACCCCTACGAGCAGTACTTC. It encodes CASSSTGNPYEQYF.

The V gene is TRBV7-6, the J gene TRBJ1-3; 8 nucleotides align to TRBD1. The trim removed 6 bases at V and 0 bases at J, leaving 10 bases unmatched. CDR3 length: 17 amino acids. Germline loops: CDR1 SGHVS, CDR2 FNYEAQ. Written as DNA, the CDR3 is TGTGCCAGCAGTCGCCTGCCGGGACAGGTCTCTGGAAACACCATATATTTT. It yields the protein CASSRLPGQVSGNTIYF.

The chain employs TRBV13 and TRBJ2-3; TRBD1 matches 7 bases. Germline V lookup: CDR1 PRHDT, CDR2 FYEKMQ (reference sequence). CDR3 length: 17 amino acids. With V trimmed by 5 bases and J by 6 bases, 17 bases remained unmatched. The CDR3 spells CASSPPPNRGGMDTQYF. CDR3 in DNA: TGTGCCAGCAGCCCTCCCCCCAACAGGGGCGGTATGGATACGCAGTATTTT. Supplemented by reference TRBV13 and TRBJ2-3, the full variable domain reads AAGVIQSPRHLIKEKRETATLKCYPIPRHDTVYWYQQGPGQDPQFLISFYEKMQSDKGSIPDRFSAQQFSDYHSELNMSSLELGDSALYFCASSPPPNRGGMDTQYFGPGTRLTVL.

The J gene is TRBJ1-2, the V gene TRBV6-5; TRBD1 aligns across 10 bases. The CDR3 runs 13 residues. Germline V CDR1 and CDR2: MNHEY, SVGAGI. V shed 7 bases and J 7 bases; nucleotides not matched to a gene: 6. CDR3 nucleotide sequence: TGTGCCAGCACCCGGGACAGGGGTGGTGGCTACACCTTC. Its translation is CASTRDRGGGYTF.

The count of this clone is one. The gene calls are TRBV2 and TRBJ2-7, with a possible D match to TRBD1 (6 bases). The germline V gene has CDR1 SNHLY and CDR2 FYNNEI. This CDR3 has 14 residues. V lost 7 bases to trimming and J lost 4 bases, with 17 bases between them. The CDR3 bases are TGTGCCAGCACGAGGACAGACGGGGATTACGAGCAGTACTTC. Translating gives CASTRTDGDYEQYF. The full variable domain, in which reference TRBV2 and TRBJ2-7 provide the parts outside the CDR3, is EPEVTQTPSHQVTQMGQEVILRCVPISNHLYFYWYRQILGQKVEFLVSFYNNEISEKSEIFDDQFSVERPDGSNFTLKIRSTKLEDSAMYFCASTRTDGDYEQYFGPGTRLTVT.

The rearrangement joins TRBV10-3 to TRBJ1-1; tentative D call: TRBD1 (6 bases). CDR3 length: 14 amino acids. Between the trimmed V and J ends, which lost 4 bases and 8 bases, there was a span of 17 bases. Per the germline V gene, CDR1 is ENHRY and CDR2 is SYGVKD. The CDR3 is CAISGTETPDEAFF. Here the CDR3 DNA reads TGTGCCATCAGTGGGACAGAGACCCCTGACGAAGCTTTCTTT.

The rearrangement uses TRBV5-5 and TRBJ2-2, with TRBD1 matching over 9 bases. The CDR3 is 16 amino acids. Germline V gene lookup returns CDR1 SGHKS and CDR2 YYEKEE (reference sequence). Germline trimming cut 3 bases from V and 1 base from J; bases unmatched to any gene: 4. The CDR3 spells CASSSGQGGNTGELFF. The CDR3 DNA reads as TGTGCCAGCAGCTCGGGACAGGGAGGGAACACCGGGGAGCTGTTTTTT.

The chain is built from TRBV28 and TRBJ1-5, with D uncertain. Germline V gene lookup returns CDR1 MDHEN and CDR2 SYDVKM. V dropped 1 base and J dropped 9 bases, with 10 bases sitting between them. The CDR3 totals 13 residues. The CDR3: CASSLSRLRPQHF. Written as DNA, the CDR3 is TGTGCCAGCAGTTTATCACGTCTAAGGCCCCAGCATTTT.

The chain recombines TRBV7-3 with TRBJ2-2; tentatively, D is TRBD2 (6 bases). CDR3 length: 16 amino acids. Germline assignment: CDR1 SGHTA and CDR2 FQGTGA. Trimming removed 5 bases at V and 1 base at J, with 14 bases between. CDR3 region: CASSLGAAGNTGELFF. DNA for the CDR3: TGTGCCAGCAGCCTAGGGGCAGCGGGGAACACCGGGGAGCTGTTTTTT.

The rearrangement uses TRBV27 and TRBJ2-3; D is ambiguous. CDR3 length: 13 amino acids. Trimming stripped 3 bases from V and 1 base from J, with 5 bases between. Germline V gene data show CDR1 as MNHEY and CDR2 as SMNVEV (reference sequence). CDR3 sequence: CASSLTRTDTQYF. For the CDR3, the DNA is TGTGCCAGCAGTTTGACTCGCACAGATACGCAGTATTTT.

The chain combines TRBV28 with TRBJ1-2; tentatively, D is TRBD1 (5 bases). CDR3 length: 17 residues. CDR1 and CDR2 (germline): MDHEN, SYDVKM. V was pared by 5 bases and J by 1 base, with 20 bases between. CDR3 in amino acids: CASSLHGGSGFNYGYTF. The CDR3 nucleotides are TGTGCCAGCAGTCTCCACGGGGGGAGTGGTTTTAACTATGGCTACACCTTC.

This sequence joins TRBV9 and TRBJ1-2; D gene uncertain. The CDR3 consists of 15 residues. The V gene's germline CDR1 is SGDLS and CDR2 YYNGEE. Trimming took off 1 base at V and 2 bases at J, with 12 bases between the two ends. CDR3 bases: TGTGCCAGCAGCGTATCTGGGTCGGGGAACTATGGCTACACCTTC. It codes for CASSVSGSGNYGYTF.

Concerning this clone itself: This CDR3 fails to terminate in the conserved phenylalanine or tryptophan, so it likely reflects a read error. V and J are TRBV23-1 and TRBJ1-2; a possible D gene is TRBD1 (6 bases). TRBV23-1 is filed as an ORF, its function uncertain. The CDR3 sequence is 14 residues long. Trimming stripped 3 bases from V and 2 bases from J, with 10 bases between. DNA of the CDR3: TGCGCCAGCAGTCACCATACAGGGAACTATGGCTACACCCTC. It encodes CASSHHTGNYGYTL.

The rearrangement joins TRBV4-1 to TRBJ2-4, with 8 bases matching TRBD1. The CDR3 is 19 residues long. CDR1 is MGHRA and CDR2 is YSYEKL in the germline V gene. J gave up 4 bases and V 2 bases, and 16 bases lay outside the gene matches. CDR3 bases: TGCGCCAGCAGCCAACAAGGACAGGGCATAGTGAGTGAGAAAAACATTCAGTACTTC. Translated: CASSQQGQGIVSEKNIQYF.

CDR3 sequence reads: CAWSEGLAGVYEQYF. DNA for the CDR3: TGTGCCTGGAGTGAGGGACTAGCGGGGGTTTACGAGCAGTACTTC. V is TRBV30 and J is TRBJ2-7; TRBD2 agrees at 14 bases. Germline lookup yields CDR1 GTSNPN and CDR2 SVGIG (reference sequence). Trimming took 1 base from V and 4 from J; bases not matched to a gene: 3. The CDR3 sequence is 15 residues long.

The V and J genes are TRBV30 and TRBJ2-7, with D possibly matching TRBD2 (6 bases). The CDR3 is 13 residues long. Germline V gene data show CDR1 as GTSNPN and CDR2 as SVGIG (reference sequence). DNA of the CDR3: TGTGCTTTTAGCTTGGGGGGTAACTACGAGCAGTACTTC. Translating it yields CAFSLGGNYEQYF.

V gene TRBV27 combines with J gene TRBJ2-2; 7 positions match TRBD1. The junction had 11 bases not matched to a gene; V was cut back by 0 bases and J by 4 bases. Germline lookup yields CDR1 MNHEY and CDR2 SMNVEV (reference sequence). The CDR3 is 18 amino acids. Written as DNA, the CDR3 is TGTGCCAGCAGTTTATCGGTATTGGTACAGGGGTCCACCGGGGAGCTGTTTTTT. This gives the protein CASSLSVLVQGSTGELFF.

This clone was counted a few times. CDR3 bases: TGTGCCAGCAGTCTGACTAGCGGGGATAGCACAGATACGCAGTATTTT. Its translation is CASSLTSGDSTDTQYF. V gene TRBV2 combines with J gene TRBJ2-3; the match to TRBD2 covers 11 bases. The length of the CDR3 is 16 residues. Germline V gene lookup returns CDR1 SNHLY and CDR2 FYNNEI. The trim removed 5 bases at V and 0 bases at J, leaving 4 bases unmatched.